The 26 T cell receptor beta chains below were found in one sample sequenced in a study of T cell responses to AZD1222 COVID-19 vaccine. The assay was immunoSEQ multiplex PCR, and TCRdb's table has in-frame clones only and misses some. In the table there are 72,000 or so clones, 75% to 90% of which are singletons. This sample comprised peripheral blood, obtained on day 0 of AZD1222 vaccination. Every receptor here comes from an adult in good health.

CDR3 DNA sequence: TGCGCCAGCGCCCTTGGGGGTTCTCAAGAGACCCAGTACTTC. Translation: CASALGGSQETQYF. The chain carries TRBV5-1 and TRBJ2-5; possibly TRBD1 or TRBD2 for D (5 bases each). Germline V gene data show CDR1 as SGHRS and CDR2 as YFSETQ. Deletions cut 7 bases from V and 2 bases from J, with 15 bases between. The CDR3 extends over 14 amino acids.

The chain recombines TRBV2 with TRBJ1-6; the D is unclear. This CDR3 spans 12 amino acids. With 7 bases removed from V and 5 bases from J, the gap between germline ends came to 6 bases. Germline-derived CDR1 and CDR2 are SNHLY and FYNNEI. CDR3 residues: CASTLDNSPLHF. The DNA for the CDR3 is TGTGCCAGCACCTTAGATAATTCACCCCTCCACTTT.

J is TRBJ2-1 and V is TRBV5-1; the D is unclear. CDR1 and CDR2 from the germline V gene are SGHRS and YFSETQ. The CDR3 runs 14 residues. V gave up 2 bases and J gave up 5 bases, with 11 bases separating them. CDR3 nucleotides: TGCGCCAGCAGCTTATGGGGAAATAACAATGAGCAGTTCTTC. This encodes CASSLWGNNNEQFF.

This sequence joins TRBV24-1 and TRBJ2-5; perhaps TRBD1 as D (6 bases). Trimming took 4 bases from V and 0 from J, leaving 11 bases between them. There are 15 residues in the CDR3. Per germline, CDR1 KGHDR and CDR2 SFDVKD. The CDR3, as DNA: TGTGCCACCAGTGAACCCACAGGGTACCAAGAGACCCAGTACTTC. Translation: CATSEPTGYQETQYF.

The V gene is TRBV7-2, the J gene TRBJ1-5; D ambiguous. Per the germline V gene, CDR1 is SGHTA and CDR2 is FQGNSA. V dropped 5 bases and J dropped 6 bases, with 14 bases sitting between them. This CDR3 is 14 amino acids long. DNA for the CDR3: TGTGCCAGCAGCCTCTCCTACGGAGGTCAGCCCCAGCATTTT. Its translation is CASSLSYGGQPQHF.

The chain joins TRBV7-6 to TRBJ2-3; 9 bases are shared with TRBD1. The CDR3 runs 15 residues. V lost 6 bases and J lost 5; bases outside the gene matches: 9. CDR1 is SGHVS and CDR2 is FNYEAQ in the germline V gene. The CDR3 DNA reads as TGTGCCAGCAGTCCCTGGACAGGGGTGGGAGATACGCAGTATTTT. Protein sequence: CASSPWTGVGDTQYF.

The chain employs TRBV5-1 and TRBJ2-1, with D tentatively TRBD1 (6 bases). This CDR3 is 17 amino acids long. Trimming stripped 3 bases from V and 0 bases from J, with 16 bases between. Germline V CDR1 and CDR2: SGHRS, YFSETQ. The CDR3 DNA follows: TGCGCCAGCAGCTCCACAGGGTCGGGAAGCTCCTACAATGAGCAGTTCTTC. It codes for CASSSTGSGSSYNEQFF.

The V gene is TRBV28, the J gene TRBJ1-4, with D possibly TRBD1 on 6 matching bases. CDR3 size: 15 residues. Germline V CDR1 and CDR2: MDHEN, SYDVKM. V lost 2 bases to trimming and J lost 8 bases, with 15 bases between them. This CDR3 is CASSLGGGAGEKLFF. The CDR3 DNA reads as TGTGCCAGCAGTTTAGGGGGGGGCGCCGGGGAAAAACTGTTTTTT.

This sequence joins TRBV12-3 or TRBV12-4 and TRBJ1-4; tentatively, D is TRBD1 (6 bases). CDR3 length: 11 residues. V was trimmed by 3 bases and J by 11 bases, leaving 7 bases between them. CDR3: CASSFQGKLFF. CDR3 DNA: TGTGCCAGCAGTTTTCAGGGGAAACTGTTTTTT.

This clone was observed a few times. J is TRBJ1-6 and V is TRBV7-2; D is possibly TRBD1 (5 bases). The CDR3 spans 16 residues. The germline V gene encodes CDR1 SGHTA and CDR2 FQGNSA. The V and J ends lost 3 bases and 4 bases respectively, with 13 bases between them. The CDR3 coding sequence is TGTGCCAGCAGCTTGCGACAGTGGGGGTATAATTCACCCCTCCACTTT. Amino acid sequence: CASSLRQWGYNSPLHF. Supplemented by reference TRBV7-2 and TRBJ1-6, the full variable domain reads GAGVSQSPSNKVTEKGKDVELRCDPISGHTALYWYRQSLGQGLEFLIYFQGNSAPDKSGLPSDRFSAERTGGSVSTLTIQRTQQEDSAVYLCASSLRQWGYNSPLHFGNGTRLTVT.

The chain couples TRBV2 to TRBJ2-3; D perhaps matches TRBD2 (6 bases). Per the germline V gene, CDR1 is SNHLY and CDR2 is FYNNEI. This CDR3 comprises 14 residues. The ends were cut back, 5 bases at V and 3 bases at J, with 12 bases in the middle. The CDR3 sequence is CASSRGLRTDTQYF. In DNA form, the CDR3 reads TGTGCCAGCAGTCGGGGACTTCGTACAGATACGCAGTATTTT.

The table lists this clone with a few counts. This chain uses TRBV12-3 or TRBV12-4 with TRBJ2-3; the D gene is possibly TRBD2 (5 bases). This CDR3 spans 12 amino acids. Trimming removed 7 bases from V and 11 bases from J, with 16 bases in between. CDR3 region: CASKPSDGVQYF. In DNA, the CDR3 is TGTGCCAGCAAACCCTCAGACGGGGTGCAGTATTTT.

The chain links TRBV5-1 to TRBJ1-5, with a weak D call TRBD1 (5 bases). CDR3 length: 14 residues. Between the trimmed V and J ends, which lost 1 base and 4 bases, there was a span of 9 bases. Germline V gene sequence: CDR1 SGHRS, CDR2 YFSETQ. CDR3: CASSLSGGNQPQHF. CDR3 nucleotide sequence: TGCGCCAGCAGCTTGTCCGGGGGGAATCAGCCCCAGCATTTT.

The V call is TRBV5-1, the J call TRBJ1-6; D is uncertain. The V gene's germline CDR1 is SGHRS and CDR2 YFSETQ. With 0 bases removed from V and 6 bases from J, the gap between germline ends came to 10 bases. This CDR3 has 15 residues. CDR3 sequence (DNA): TGCGCCAGCAGCTTGGCAGACACCCCTAATTCACCCCTCCACTTT. It encodes CASSLADTPNSPLHF.

This sequence joins TRBV20-1 and TRBJ2-7; D remains unclear. The CDR3 has 11 residues. Germline CDR1 and CDR2: DFQATT and SNEGSKA (reference sequence). Trimming took off 4 bases at V and 3 bases at J, with 7 bases between the two ends. The CDR3, as DNA: TGCAGTGCTACTCGCAGCTACGAGCAGTACTTC. Its translation: CSATRSYEQYF.

V and J are TRBV14 and TRBJ2-1; D not certain. Germline V gene lookup returns CDR1 SGHDN and CDR2 FVKESK. The CDR3 runs 16 residues. Between the trimmed V and J ends, which lost 0 bases and 0 bases, there was a span of 9 bases. CDR3 DNA sequence: TGTGCCAGCAGCCAAGACCCCGGCAGCTCCTACAATGAGCAGTTCTTC. Translated: CASSQDPGSSYNEQFF.

The chain couples TRBV11-3 to TRBJ2-7; TRBD1 matches at 7 bases. The CDR3 spans 14 residues. V dropped 4 bases and J dropped 8; count of bases not matched to a gene: 11. Germline V gene data show CDR1 as SGHNT and CDR2 as YENEEA. The CDR3: CASSSGTVKPQQYF. In DNA form, the CDR3 reads TGTGCCAGCAGCTCCGGGACAGTTAAACCCCAGCAGTACTTC. Together with reference TRBV11-3 and TRBJ2-7, the CDR3 gives the full variable domain: EAGVVQSPRYKIIEKKQPVAFWCNPISGHNTLYWYLQNLGQGPELLIRYENEEAVDDSQLPKDRFSAERLKGVDSTLKIQPAELGDSAVYLCASSSGTVKPQQYFGPGTRLTVT.

This chain links TRBV19 with TRBJ2-5, with D perhaps being TRBD1 or TRBD2 (5 bases each). The CDR3 totals 15 residues. Germline assignment: CDR1 LNHDA and CDR2 SQIVND (reference sequence). The germline V and J ends were trimmed by 4 bases and 1 base, with 13 bases remaining between them. The CDR3 sequence is CASSTARGLQETQYF. The CDR3 nucleotides are TGTGCCAGTAGTACCGCCCGGGGCCTCCAAGAGACCCAGTACTTC. The full variable domain, rest sourced from reference TRBV19 and TRBJ2-5, is DGGITQSPKYLFRKEGQNVTLSCEQNLNHDAMYWYRQDPGQGLRLIYYSQIVNDFQKGDIAEGYSVSREKKESFPLTVTSAQKNPTAFYLCASSTARGLQETQYFGPGTRLLVL.

The rearrangement links TRBV6-5 to TRBJ1-5; D is unresolved. V lost 7 bases and J lost 0, with 7 bases in between. Germline V CDR1 and CDR2: MNHEY, SVGAGI. This CDR3 contains 13 residues. This chain's CDR3 is CASTLDSNQPQHF. In nucleotides, the CDR3 is TGTGCCAGCACCTTAGATAGCAATCAGCCCCAGCATTTT.

The chain links TRBV24-1 to TRBJ2-2, with a weak D call TRBD2 (6 bases). Germline CDR1 and CDR2: KGHDR and SFDVKD. Trimming cost V 4 bases and J 1 base, with 12 bases left between them. The CDR3 has 16 residues. The DNA of the CDR3 is TGTGCCACCAGTGACCTTAAGGAGGGGAACACCGGGGAGCTGTTTTTT. As protein: CATSDLKEGNTGELFF.

This clone has just one count. This sequence joins TRBV15 and TRBJ1-3; a possible D gene is TRBD1 (6 bases). The V end lost 2 bases, the J end lost 4 bases, and 12 bases lay between the germline ends. Germline loops: CDR1 LNHNV, CDR2 YYDKDF (reference sequence). The CDR3 is made up of 15 amino acids. The CDR3 nucleotides are TGTGCCACCAGCAGATCCCGGGACATCGGAAACACCATATATTTT. Protein product: CATSRSRDIGNTIYF.

V and J are TRBV28 and TRBJ1-1, with 9 bases identical to TRBD1. The trim removed 5 bases at V and 9 bases at J, leaving 7 bases unmatched. This CDR3 is built from 13 residues. Germline lookup yields CDR1 MDHEN and CDR2 SYDVKM. CDR3 nucleotides: TGTGCCAGCAGTATCGGGACAGGGCAAAAAGCTTTCTTT. Protein: CASSIGTGQKAFF.

This chain links TRBV14 with TRBJ2-4; 14 bases agree with TRBD2. The CDR3 extends over 16 amino acids. Trimming cost V 4 bases and J 4 bases; bases outside gene matches: 3. In germline, CDR1 is SGHDN, CDR2 FVKESK. CDR3 protein: CASSPTSGRGKNIQYF. The DNA of the CDR3 is TGTGCCAGCAGCCCGACTAGCGGGAGGGGGAAAAACATTCAGTACTTC.

This clone turned up a few times. The chain has TRBV18 and TRBJ2-7, with unresolved D. The CDR3 sequence is 12 residues long. CDR1 and CDR2 (germline): KGHSH, LQKENI. V shed 4 bases and J shed 3 bases, with 7 bases lying between them. The CDR3 sequence: CASSRTNYEQYF. CDR3 sequence (DNA): TGTGCCAGCTCACGGACCAACTACGAGCAGTACTTC.

V and J are TRBV29-1 and TRBJ2-7, with a tentative D call TRBD1 (6 bases). Germline CDR1 reads SQVTM; CDR2 reads ANQGSEA. This CDR3 comprises 13 residues. The ends were cut back, 2 bases at V and 1 base at J, with 9 bases in the middle. The CDR3 sequence is CSVERQGSYEQYF. The CDR3 DNA is TGCAGCGTTGAAAGGCAGGGGTCCTACGAGCAGTACTTC.

The chain employs TRBV3-1 (or the pseudogene TRBV3-2) and TRBJ2-3; tentative D call: TRBD2 (6 bases). This CDR3 contains 16 residues. The V end was cut by 1 base, the J end by 2 bases, with 13 bases between. The V gene's germline CDR1 is LGHDT and CDR2 YNNKEL (reference sequence). CDR3 region: CASSQGIGGATDTQYF. The CDR3 DNA reads as TGTGCCAGCAGCCAAGGAATTGGAGGGGCCACAGATACGCAGTATTTT.